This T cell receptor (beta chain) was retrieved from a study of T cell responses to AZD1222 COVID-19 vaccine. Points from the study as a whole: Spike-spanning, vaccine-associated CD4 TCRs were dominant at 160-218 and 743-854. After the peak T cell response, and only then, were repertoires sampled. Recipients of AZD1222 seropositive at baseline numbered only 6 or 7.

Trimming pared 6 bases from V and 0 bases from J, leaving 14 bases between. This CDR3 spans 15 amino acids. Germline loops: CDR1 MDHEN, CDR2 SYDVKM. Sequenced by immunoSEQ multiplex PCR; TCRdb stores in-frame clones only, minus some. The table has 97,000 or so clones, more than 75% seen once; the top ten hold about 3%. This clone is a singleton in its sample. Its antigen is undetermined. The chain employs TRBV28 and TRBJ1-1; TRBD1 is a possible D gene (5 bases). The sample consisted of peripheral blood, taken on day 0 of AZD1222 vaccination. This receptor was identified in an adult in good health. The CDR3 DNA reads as TGTGCCAGCAGCCCGGGACGCGACATGAACACTGAAGCTTTCTTT. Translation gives CASSPGRDMNTEAFF.